This T cell receptor beta chain derives from a study of T-cell reconstitution after alpha-beta-depleted transplantation in children listed by TCRdb under 2016. In the study overall: Using TCR repertoire profiling, the study followed T-cell immune reconstitution in a quantitative way in children after TCRalphabeta/CD19-depleted allogeneic hematopoietic cell transplantation.

What the research found in general, with its limitations: About two months after transplant, the apparently early recovery of alphabetaT-cell counts reportedly depended on just several hundred clones that had expanded rapidly and came from non-depleted graft cells. In some patients, high TCRbeta diversity at day 60 was attributed to recipient T cells and intrathymic progenitors that had survived conditioning. Hyperexpanded clone frequencies declined over subsequent months; after one year, T-cell counts and TCRbeta diversity were mostly attributed to newly produced T cells.

Explained via the paper, the treatment or condition label denotes: allogeneic hematopoietic cell transplantation with graft depleted of TCRalphabeta T cells and CD19 B cells. The children who served as transplant recipients had been given grafts of TCRalphabeta/CD19-depleted allogeneic hematopoietic cells. V has 0 bases trimmed and J has 8 bases trimmed; junction bases matching no gene number 9. The CDR3 numbers 15 residues from cysteine through phenylalanine. The only DNA kept is the CDR3, 45 bases in frame from the first base. The germline V gene (reference sequence) sets CDR1 to DFQATT and CDR2 to SNEGSKA. Library creation used PCR. The instrument was an Illumina HiSeq 2500. TCR libraries were prepared with molecular barcoding, using unique molecular identifiers to normalize TCRbeta repertoire quantification. TCRdb itself trimmed the public reads at Q25 with fastp, ran MiXCR and retained productive beta chains. Merged by CDR3 protein, the rows form single entries marked with the most common genes and DNA. The sample profile shows a few hundred thousand distinct CDR3 sequences; 25% to 30% of them were found once. About 35% of the sample rests with the top ten.

As regards this clonotype: Its recognized antigen is unknown. Base-call qualities are not available, and no considerably larger clone is one nucleotide away.

Rearrangement joined TRBV20-1 to TRBJ2-1, and TRBD2 matches 8 of the central bases. This clonotype was sampled from a boy under two years old with Wiskott-Aldrich syndrome, due to receive a stem cell transplant. Sequencing was performed on PBMCs, taken before TCRalphabeta/CD19-depleted stem cell transplant. CDR3 sequence: CSARDFRAGGYEQFF. In nucleotide form, the sequence is TGCAGTGCTAGAGATTTTAGGGCGGGAGGATATGAGCAGTTCTTC.